This is a list of T cell receptor beta chains from one sample in a study of lymphopenia after photon versus proton radiotherapy. Some clones are missing from TCRdb's copy, which holds only in-frame ones; the method was immunoSEQ multiplex PCR. The profile shows 30,000 to 35,000 clones, about 88% of them singletons. The sample was peripheral blood, taken from a patient treated with proton-based radiotherapy. The source is a woman in her 70s with pancreatic cancer. Some clones in this sample may be carry-over from other donors' samples. Each CDR3 is given with its conserved first and last residue. D genes are given only for firm matches. Some rows mark clone size as missing; the rest say once, few, many or name a class of expanded clone.

V gene,clone size,D gene,CDR3 protein
TRBV4-1,.,.,CASSQSEDLEGTQYF
TRBV28,.,.,CASSMGRPYEQYF
TRBV28,.,.,CASSLSRTEAFF
TRBV19,.,.,CASSTTETDTQYF
TRBV5-4,.,TRBD1,CASSSRQGLETQYF
TRBV14,.,.,CASSQGLWQGTEAFF
TRBV7-7,.,.,CASSRDFASYNEQFF
TRBV5-1,.,TRBD1,CASSLKPQGAAGELFF
TRBV18,.,.,CASSPFGVEQFF
TRBV7-9,.,TRBD2,CASSLGGAGGETQYF
TRBV7-9,.,.,CASSQLSSGNSPLHF
TRBV6-5,.,TRBD1,CASSRTGREGGYTF
TRBV4-1,.,.,CASTYSEDYNEQFF
TRBV10-1,.,.,CASSPGWGRSNTEAFF
TRBV19,.,.,CASRTGLNTEAFF
TRBV5-4,.,.,CASSEDQYNEQFF
TRBV10-2,once,.,CASSESLGRVYEQYF
TRBV7-2,once,TRBD2,CASSFLAGMLSYNEQFF
TRBV5-4,.,TRBD2,CASSLGGLAGFNEQFF
TRBV5-6,.,TRBD2,CASSLAALAGREQYF
TRBV7-2,.,.,CASSLGGHEQYF
TRBV6-5,few,.,CASSYMAATEAFF
TRBV19,.,TRBD1,CASNVDRAGGNQPQHF
TRBV6-5,.,.,CATIRTVGSGNTIYF
TRBV11-2,.,.,CASSLGSRATNEKLFF
TRBV28,.,.,CASSSWDRPNTEAFF
TRBV11-2,.,TRBD1,CASSADRGQAEAFF
TRBV15,.,TRBD1,CATSRGVRDRGFDQPQHF
TRBV11-1,.,.,CASSSTGQGFYNEQFF
TRBV7-2,once,.,CASSLDPPPYPQHF
TRBV7-8,.,.,CASSLAGEREQFF
TRBV7-9,.,TRBD2,CASSLGLAGGDEQYF
TRBV7-2,few,.,CASSLGTTGSDIQYF
TRBV6-5,.,.,CATWDSADEQFF
TRBV6-6,.,.,CASSYSGDYNSPLHF
TRBV29-1,.,TRBD2,CSAQRESYNEQFF
TRBV7-3,.,TRBD1,CASSSTGGRTGELFF
TRBV7-9,.,TRBD1,CASSLATGWQGAGTEAFF
TRBV4-1,few,.,CASSQDRGNSEKLFF
TRBV5-4,.,.,CASSLGGLGANVLTF
TRBV6-1,.,TRBD2,CASGTGGTSGTEQYF
TRBV5-1,.,.,CASSFNTDTQYF
TRBV6-6,.,.,CASIRGHPNTGELFF
TRBV25-1,.,.,CASSERDRYEQYF
TRBV7-3,.,.,CASSSRQGGEAFF
TRBV28,.,TRBD2,CASSDQGTSGRATEQFF
TRBV6-1,.,.,CASSEPFYNEQFF